A selection of T cell receptor beta chains follows, all from one sample in a study of neurological immune-mediated disorders. TCRdb recomputed calls from the 5' RACE reads with MiXCR, one row per CDR3 protein. The sample lists more than 50,000 distinct CDR3 sequences; more than 7% were seen once. The sequenced sample consisted of PBMCs. Receptors were obtained from a woman between 40 and 55 years old in good health. Each CDR3 is given with its conserved first and last residue.

j_call | cdr3_length | v_call | cdr3_aa
TRBJ2-7 | 14 | TRBV5-5 | CASSLASSAPEQYF
TRBJ1-1 | 14 | TRBV7-2 | CASSLWVMNTEAFF
TRBJ2-5 | 14 | TRBV16 | CASSQSTLAGPVNF
TRBJ1-5 | 13 | TRBV29-1 | CSVSQGENQPQHF
TRBJ1-2 | 12 | TRBV29-1 | CSYAGGDYGYTF
TRBJ1-1 | 12 | TRBV29-1 | CSVAGRYTEAFF
TRBJ1-1 | 17 | TRBV12-3/TRBV12-4 | CASSFSLTDRANTEAFF
TRBJ2-4 | 15 | TRBV6-5 | CASKSSGMAKNIQYF
TRBJ2-3 | 15 | TRBV12-3/TRBV12-4 | CASSPLAGFTDTQYF
TRBJ1-2 | 13 | TRBV11-2 | CASSFRGNYGYTF